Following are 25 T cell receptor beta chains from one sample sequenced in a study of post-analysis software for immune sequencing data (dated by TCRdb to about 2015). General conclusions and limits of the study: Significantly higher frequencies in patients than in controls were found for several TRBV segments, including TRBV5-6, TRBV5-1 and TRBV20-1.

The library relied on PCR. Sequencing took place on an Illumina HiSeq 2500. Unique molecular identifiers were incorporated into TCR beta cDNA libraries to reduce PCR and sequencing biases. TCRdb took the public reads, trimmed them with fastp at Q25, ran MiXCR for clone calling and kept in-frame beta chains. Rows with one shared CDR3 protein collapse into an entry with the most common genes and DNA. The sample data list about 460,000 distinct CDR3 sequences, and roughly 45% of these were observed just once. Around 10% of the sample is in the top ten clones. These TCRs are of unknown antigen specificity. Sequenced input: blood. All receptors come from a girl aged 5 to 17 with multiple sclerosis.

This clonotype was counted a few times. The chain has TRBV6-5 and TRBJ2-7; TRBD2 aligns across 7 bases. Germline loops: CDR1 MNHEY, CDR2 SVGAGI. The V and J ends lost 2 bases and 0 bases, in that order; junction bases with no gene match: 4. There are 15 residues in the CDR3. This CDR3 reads CASSYRRENSYEQYF. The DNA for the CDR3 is TGTGCCAGCAGTTACCGGCGGGAGAACTCCTACGAGCAGTACTTC.

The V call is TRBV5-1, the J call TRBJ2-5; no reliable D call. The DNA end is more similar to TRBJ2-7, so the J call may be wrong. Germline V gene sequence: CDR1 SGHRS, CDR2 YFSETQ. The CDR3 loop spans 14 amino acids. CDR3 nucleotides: TGCGCCAGCAGCGCGGCTGTTAGCTCCTACGAGCAGTACTTC. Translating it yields CASSAAVSSYEQYF.

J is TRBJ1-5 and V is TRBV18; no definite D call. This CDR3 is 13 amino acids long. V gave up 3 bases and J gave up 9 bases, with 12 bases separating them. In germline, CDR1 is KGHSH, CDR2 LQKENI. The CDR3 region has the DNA TGTGCCAGCTCACCTGGCTTCGAACGGCCCCAGCATTTT. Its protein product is CASSPGFERPQHF.

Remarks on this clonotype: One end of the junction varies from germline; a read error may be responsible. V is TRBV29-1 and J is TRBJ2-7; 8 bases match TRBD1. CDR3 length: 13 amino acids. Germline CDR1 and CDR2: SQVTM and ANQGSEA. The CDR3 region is CSGVGGQGYERYF. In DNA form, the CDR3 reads TGCAGCGGTGTGGGCGGACAGGGCTACGAGCGGTACTTC.

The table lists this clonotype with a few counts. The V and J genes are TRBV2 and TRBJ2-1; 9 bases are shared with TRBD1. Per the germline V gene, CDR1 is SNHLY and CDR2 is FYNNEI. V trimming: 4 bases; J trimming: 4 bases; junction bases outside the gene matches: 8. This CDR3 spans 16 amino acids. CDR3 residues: CASSGSGTGYYNEQFF. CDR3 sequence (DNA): TGTGCCAGCAGTGGATCCGGGACAGGGTATTACAATGAGCAGTTCTTC.

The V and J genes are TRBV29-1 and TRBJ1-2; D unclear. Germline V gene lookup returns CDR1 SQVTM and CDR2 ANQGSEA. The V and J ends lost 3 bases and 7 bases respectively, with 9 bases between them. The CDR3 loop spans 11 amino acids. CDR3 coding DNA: TGCAGCGTTGAGGGTAGGGTTGGCTACACCTTC. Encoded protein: CSVEGRVGYTF.

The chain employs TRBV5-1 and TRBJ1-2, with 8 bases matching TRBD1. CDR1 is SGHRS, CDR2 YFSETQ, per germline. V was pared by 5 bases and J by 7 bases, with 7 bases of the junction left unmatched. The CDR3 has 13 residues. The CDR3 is CASSPDRVAGYTF. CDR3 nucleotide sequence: TGCGCCAGCAGTCCGGACAGGGTAGCTGGCTACACCTTC.

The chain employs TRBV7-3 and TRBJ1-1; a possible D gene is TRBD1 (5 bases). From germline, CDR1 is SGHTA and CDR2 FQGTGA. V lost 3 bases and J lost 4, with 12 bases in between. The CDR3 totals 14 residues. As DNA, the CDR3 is TGTGCCAGCAGCTTGGGAGGGGCCTCCACTGAAGCTTTCTTT. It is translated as CASSLGGASTEAFF. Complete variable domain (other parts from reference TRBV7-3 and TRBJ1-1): GAGVSQTPSNKVTEKGKYVELRCDPISGHTALYWYRQSLGQGPEFLIYFQGTGAADDSGLPNDRFFAVRPEGSVSTLKIQRTERGDSAVYLCASSLGGASTEAFFGQGTRLTVV.

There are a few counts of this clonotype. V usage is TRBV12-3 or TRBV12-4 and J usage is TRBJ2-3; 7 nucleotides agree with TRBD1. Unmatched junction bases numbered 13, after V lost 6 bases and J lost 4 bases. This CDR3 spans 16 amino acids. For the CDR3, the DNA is TGTGCCAGCAGCCGAGGACAGGTATTAAGGGCAGATACGCAGTATTTT. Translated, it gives CASSRGQVLRADTQYF.

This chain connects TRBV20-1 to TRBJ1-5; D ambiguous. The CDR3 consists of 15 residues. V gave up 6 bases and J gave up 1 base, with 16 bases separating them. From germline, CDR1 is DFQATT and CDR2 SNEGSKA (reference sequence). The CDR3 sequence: CSANGPYWSNQPQHF. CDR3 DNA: TGCAGTGCCAATGGGCCCTACTGGAGCAATCAGCCCCAGCATTTT.

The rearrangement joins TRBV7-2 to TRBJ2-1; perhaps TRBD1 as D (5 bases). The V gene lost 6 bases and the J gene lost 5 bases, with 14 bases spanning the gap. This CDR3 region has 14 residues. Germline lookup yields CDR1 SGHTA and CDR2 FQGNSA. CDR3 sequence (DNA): TGTGCCAGCAGTTCCAGGGTCCGAAACAATGAGCAGTTCTTC. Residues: CASSSRVRNNEQFF.

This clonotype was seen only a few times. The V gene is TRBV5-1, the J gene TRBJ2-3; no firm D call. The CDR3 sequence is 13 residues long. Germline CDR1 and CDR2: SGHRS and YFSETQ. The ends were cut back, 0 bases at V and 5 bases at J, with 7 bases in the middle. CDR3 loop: CASSLVTLDTQYF. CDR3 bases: TGCGCCAGCAGCTTGGTGACGCTAGATACGCAGTATTTT.

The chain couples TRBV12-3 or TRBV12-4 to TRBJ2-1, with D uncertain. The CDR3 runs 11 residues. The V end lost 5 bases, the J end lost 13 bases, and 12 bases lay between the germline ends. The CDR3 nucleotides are TGTGCCAGCAGTGGCTGGAAGGTACAGTTCTTC. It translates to CASSGWKVQFF.

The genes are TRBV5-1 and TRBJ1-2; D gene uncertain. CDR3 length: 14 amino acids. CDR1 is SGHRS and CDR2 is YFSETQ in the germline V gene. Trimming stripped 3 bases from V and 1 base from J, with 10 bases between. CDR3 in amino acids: CASSSGEDNYGYTF. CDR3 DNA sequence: TGCGCCAGCAGCTCCGGGGAGGATAACTATGGCTACACCTTC. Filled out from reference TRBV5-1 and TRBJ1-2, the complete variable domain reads KAGVTQTPRYLIKTRGQQVTLSCSPISGHRSVSWYQQTPGQGLQFLFEYFSETQRNKGNFPGRFSGRQFSNSRSEMNVSTLELGDSALYLCASSSGEDNYGYTFGSGTRLTVV.

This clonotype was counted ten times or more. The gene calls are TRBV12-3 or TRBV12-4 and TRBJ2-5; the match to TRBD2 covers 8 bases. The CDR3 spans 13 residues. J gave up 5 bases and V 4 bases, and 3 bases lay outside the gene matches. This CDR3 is CASSWGLGETQYF. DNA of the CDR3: TGTGCCAGCAGTTGGGGACTAGGGGAGACCCAGTACTTC.

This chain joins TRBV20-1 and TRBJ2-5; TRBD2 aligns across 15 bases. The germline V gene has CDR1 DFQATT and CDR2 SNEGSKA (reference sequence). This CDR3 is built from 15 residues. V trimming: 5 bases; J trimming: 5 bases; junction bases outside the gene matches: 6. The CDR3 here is CSAPRTSGREETQYF. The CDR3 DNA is TGCAGTGCTCCCCGGACTAGCGGGAGGGAGGAGACCCAGTACTTC.

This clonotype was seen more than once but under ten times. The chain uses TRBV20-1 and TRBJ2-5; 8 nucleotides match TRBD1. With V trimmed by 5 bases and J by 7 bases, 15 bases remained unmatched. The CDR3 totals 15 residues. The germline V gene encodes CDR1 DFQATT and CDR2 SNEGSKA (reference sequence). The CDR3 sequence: CSARSGQGAGPTQYF. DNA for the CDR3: TGCAGTGCTCGCTCAGGGCAGGGGGCCGGTCCGACCCAGTACTTC.

In nucleotides, the CDR3 is TGCGCCAGCAGCTTGCCGGGACAGGGACGGAACAATGAGCAGTACTTC. This sequence encodes CASSLPGQGRNNEQYF. The chain uses TRBV5-1 and TRBJ2-5, with 9 positions matching TRBD1. Germline-derived CDR1 and CDR2 are SGHRS and YFSETQ. V was pared by 1 base and J by 11 bases, with 15 bases of the junction left unmatched. There are 16 residues in the CDR3.

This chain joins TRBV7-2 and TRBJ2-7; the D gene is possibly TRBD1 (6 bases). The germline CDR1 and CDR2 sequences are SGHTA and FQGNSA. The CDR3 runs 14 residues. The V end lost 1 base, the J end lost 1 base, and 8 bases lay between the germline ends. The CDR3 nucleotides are TGTGCCAGCAGCTTAGACAGGGTATCCTACGAGCAGTACTTC. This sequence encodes CASSLDRVSYEQYF.

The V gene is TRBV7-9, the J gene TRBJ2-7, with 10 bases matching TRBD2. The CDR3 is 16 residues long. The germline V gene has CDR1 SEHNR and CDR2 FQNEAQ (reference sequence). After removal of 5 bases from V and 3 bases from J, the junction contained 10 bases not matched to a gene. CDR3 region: CASSPGSGRTIYEQYF. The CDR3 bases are TGTGCCAGCAGCCCAGGTAGCGGGAGGACGATCTACGAGCAGTACTTC. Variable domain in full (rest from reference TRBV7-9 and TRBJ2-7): DTGVSQNPRHKITKRGQNVTFRCDPISEHNRLYWYRQTLGQGPEFLTYFQNEAQLEKSRLLSDRFSAERPKGSFSTLEIQRTEQGDSAMYLCASSPGSGRTIYEQYFGPGTRLTVT.

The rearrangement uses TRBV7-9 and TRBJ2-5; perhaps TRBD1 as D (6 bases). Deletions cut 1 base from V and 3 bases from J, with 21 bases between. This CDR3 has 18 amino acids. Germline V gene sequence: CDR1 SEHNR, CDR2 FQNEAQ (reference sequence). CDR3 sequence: CASSLGSGDPTKKETQYF. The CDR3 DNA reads TGTGCCAGCAGCTTAGGGTCAGGGGATCCAACGAAAAAAGAGACCCAGTACTTC.

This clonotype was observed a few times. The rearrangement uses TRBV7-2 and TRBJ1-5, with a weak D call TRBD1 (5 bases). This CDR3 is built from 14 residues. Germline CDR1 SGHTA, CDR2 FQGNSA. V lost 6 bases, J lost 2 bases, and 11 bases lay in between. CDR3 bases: TGTGCCAGCAGTTCAGGGTTTGGCAATCAGCCCCAGCATTTT. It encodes CASSSGFGNQPQHF.

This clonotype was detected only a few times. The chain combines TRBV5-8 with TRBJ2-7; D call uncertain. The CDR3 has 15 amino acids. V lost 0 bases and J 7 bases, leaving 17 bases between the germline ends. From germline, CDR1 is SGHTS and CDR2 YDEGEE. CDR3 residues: CASSLAEVYPSEQYF. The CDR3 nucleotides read TGTGCCAGCAGCTTGGCCGAAGTCTACCCTTCTGAGCAGTACTTC.

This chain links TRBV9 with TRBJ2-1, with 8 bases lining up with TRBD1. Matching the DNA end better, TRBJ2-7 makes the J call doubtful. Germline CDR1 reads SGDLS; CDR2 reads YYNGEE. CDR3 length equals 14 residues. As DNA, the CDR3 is TGTGCCAGCAGCGCAGGGGGCTCCTACAATGAGCAGTACTTC. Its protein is CASSAGGSYNEQYF.

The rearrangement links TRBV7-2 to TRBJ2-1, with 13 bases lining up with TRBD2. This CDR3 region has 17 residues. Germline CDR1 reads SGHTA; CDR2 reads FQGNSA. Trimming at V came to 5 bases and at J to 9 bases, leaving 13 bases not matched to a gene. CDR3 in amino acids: CASSREPGTSGNGEQFF. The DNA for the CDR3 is TGTGCCAGCAGCCGTGAGCCCGGGACTAGCGGGAACGGTGAGCAGTTCTTC.